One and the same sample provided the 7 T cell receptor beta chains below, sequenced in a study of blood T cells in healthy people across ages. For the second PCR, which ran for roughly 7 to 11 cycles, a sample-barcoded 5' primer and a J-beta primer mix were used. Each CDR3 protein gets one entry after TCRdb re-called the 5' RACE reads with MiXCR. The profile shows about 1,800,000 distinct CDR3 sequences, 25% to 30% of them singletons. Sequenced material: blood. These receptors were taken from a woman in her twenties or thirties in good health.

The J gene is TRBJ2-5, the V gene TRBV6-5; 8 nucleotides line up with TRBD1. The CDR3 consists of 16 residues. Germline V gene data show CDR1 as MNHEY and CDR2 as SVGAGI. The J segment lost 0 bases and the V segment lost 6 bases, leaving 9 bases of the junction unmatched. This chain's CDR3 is CASSTTGGWYQETQYF. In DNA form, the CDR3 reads TGTGCCAGCAGCACTACAGGGGGTTGGTACCAAGAGACCCAGTACTTC.

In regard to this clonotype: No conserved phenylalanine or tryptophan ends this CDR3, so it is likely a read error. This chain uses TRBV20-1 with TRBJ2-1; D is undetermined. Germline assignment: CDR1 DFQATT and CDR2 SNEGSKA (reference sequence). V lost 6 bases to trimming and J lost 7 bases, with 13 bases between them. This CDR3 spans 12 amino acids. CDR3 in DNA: TGCAGTGCCGGCCTCTCCGGAAATGAGCAGTTCTGC. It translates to CSAGLSGNEQFC.

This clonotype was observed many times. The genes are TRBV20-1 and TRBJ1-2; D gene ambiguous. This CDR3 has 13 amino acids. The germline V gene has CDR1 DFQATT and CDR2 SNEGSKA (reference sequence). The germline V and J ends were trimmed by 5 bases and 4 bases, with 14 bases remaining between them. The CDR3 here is CSAPREGGYGYTF. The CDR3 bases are TGCAGTGCTCCACGGGAGGGTGGCTATGGCTACACCTTC.

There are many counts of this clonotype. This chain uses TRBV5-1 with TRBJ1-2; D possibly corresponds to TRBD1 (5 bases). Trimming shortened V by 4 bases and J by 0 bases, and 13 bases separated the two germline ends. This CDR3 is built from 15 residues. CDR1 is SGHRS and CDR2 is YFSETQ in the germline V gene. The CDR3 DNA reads TGCGCCAGCAGCCCCCCCGCGGGGGCTAACTATGGCTACACCTTC. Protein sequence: CASSPPAGANYGYTF.

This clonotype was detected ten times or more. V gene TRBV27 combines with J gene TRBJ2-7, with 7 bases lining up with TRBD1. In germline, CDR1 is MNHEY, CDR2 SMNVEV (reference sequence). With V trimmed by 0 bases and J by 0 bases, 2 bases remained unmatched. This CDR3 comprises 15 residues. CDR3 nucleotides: TGTGCCAGCAGTTTATCTCAGGGGGTCTCCTACGAGCAGTACTTC. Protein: CASSLSQGVSYEQYF.

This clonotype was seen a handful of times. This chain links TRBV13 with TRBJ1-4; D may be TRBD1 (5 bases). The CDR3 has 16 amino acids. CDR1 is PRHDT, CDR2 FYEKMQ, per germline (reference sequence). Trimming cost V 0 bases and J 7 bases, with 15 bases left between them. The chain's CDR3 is CASSLGDGGSAEKLFF. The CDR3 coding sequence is TGTGCCAGCAGCTTAGGCGACGGGGGATCGGCTGAAAAACTGTTTTTT.

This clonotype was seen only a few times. The CDR3 nucleotides read TGCGCCAGCAGCCAACCCGGGCTGAACAGGGGGGTGGATGTCTACACCTTC. It yields the protein CASSQPGLNRGVDVYTF. The V and J genes are TRBV4-1 and TRBJ1-2; 8 bases line up with TRBD1. The ends lost 2 bases at V and 10 bases at J; junction bases unmatched: 18. The CDR3 has 17 residues. CDR1 is MGHRA, CDR2 YSYEKL, per germline.